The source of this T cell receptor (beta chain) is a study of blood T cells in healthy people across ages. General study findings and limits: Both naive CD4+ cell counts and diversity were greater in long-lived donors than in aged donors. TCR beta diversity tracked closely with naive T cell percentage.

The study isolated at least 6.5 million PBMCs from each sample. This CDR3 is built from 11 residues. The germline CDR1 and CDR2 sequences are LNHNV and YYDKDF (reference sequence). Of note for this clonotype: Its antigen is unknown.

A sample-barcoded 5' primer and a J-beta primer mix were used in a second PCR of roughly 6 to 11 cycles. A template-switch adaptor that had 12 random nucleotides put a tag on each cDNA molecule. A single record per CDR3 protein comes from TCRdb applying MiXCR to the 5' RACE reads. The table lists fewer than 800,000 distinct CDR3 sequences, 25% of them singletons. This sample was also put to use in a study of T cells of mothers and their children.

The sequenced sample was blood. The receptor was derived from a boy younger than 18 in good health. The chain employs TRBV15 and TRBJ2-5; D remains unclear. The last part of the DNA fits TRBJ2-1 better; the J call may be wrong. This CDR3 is CATSEWDEQFF. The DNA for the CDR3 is TGTGCCACCAGCGAGTGGGATGAGCAGTTCTTC.